These 29 T cell receptor beta chains share one sample of origin, sequenced in a study of T cells in women clearing cervical HPV infection (dated by TCRdb to 2017 to 2018). Libraries were constructed by the immunoSEQ multiplex PCR assay. What TCRdb holds here is the immuneACCESS table cut down to in-frame rearrangements. Part of the clones is not present; checked against another copy, under half of the missing clones reflect an unresolved V gene, and the others are unexplained. This sample's table lists about 12,000 clones. Roughly 9.4% of the sample is in the top ten clones. Input material: blood buffy coat. Source of these receptors: a woman aged 18-70 years with a cervical HPV16 infection that either progressed to CIN3+ or cleared (not recorded which).

CDR3 DNA (partial): TGTGCCAGCAGTGATGGACAGGGGTCCGAG. This gives the protein CASSDGQGSE. The full-length CDR3 reads as CASSDGQGSEQYF. The rearrangement joins TRBV6-4 to TRBJ2-7; 9 positions match TRBD1. The CDR3 end is not reached by the read, which stops 3 residues before it; the germline J gene fills it in. The CDR3 has 13 amino acids. Germline CDR1 MRHNA, CDR2 SNTAGT. Trimming at V came to 3 bases and at J to 6 bases, leaving 3 bases not matched to a gene.

This clone is called medium-sized based on its frequency. The read terminates 3 residues before the CDR3 end, so the remaining end is supplied by the germline J gene. The chain employs TRBV10-3 and TRBJ2-7; 8 bases fit TRBD2. This CDR3 has 16 residues. J lost 4 bases, V lost 0 bases, and 8 bases had no gene match. CDR1 is ENHRY and CDR2 is SYGVKD in the germline V gene. Partial CDR3 DNA: TGTGCCATCAGTGAGTCGGAAGGTAGCGGGGAGTACGAG. Its protein product is CAISESEGSGEYE. The CDR3 reads in full as CAISESEGSGEYEQYF.

In the case of this clone: The read gets to within 3 residues of the CDR3 end, and the germline J gene fills in the rest. The rearrangement links TRBV30 to TRBJ2-2; D is perhaps TRBD2 (7 bases). The V end lost 0 bases, the J end lost 5 bases, and 10 bases lay between the germline ends. Germline-derived CDR1 and CDR2 are GTSNPN and SVGIG (reference sequence). This CDR3 contains 14 residues. The CDR3: CAWSVKGGTGELFF. The DNA read from the CDR3 is TGTGCCTGGAGTGTTAAGGGGGGGACCGGGGAG.

On this clone: Read data end 3 residues before the CDR3 end; the end is taken from the germline J gene. J is TRBJ1-1 and V is TRBV6-2 or TRBV6-3; 11 bases agree with TRBD1. The trim removed 2 bases at V and 4 bases at J, leaving 0 bases unmatched. This CDR3 is built from 14 residues. In germline, CDR1 is MNHEY, CDR2 SVGEGT. CDR3 DNA (partial): TGTGCCAGCAGTTACGGGACAGGGGGCACTGAA. This sequence encodes CASSYGTGGTE. In full, the CDR3 reads CASSYGTGGTEAFF.

Details on this clone: The read is 3 residues too short to cover the CDR3 end, so that end is filled in from the germline J gene. The chain couples TRBV19 to TRBJ1-2; D might be TRBD1 (5 bases). The CDR3 loop spans 15 amino acids. The germline CDR1 and CDR2 sequences are LNHDA and SQIVND (reference sequence). V was pared by 1 base and J by 4 bases, with 13 bases between. This CDR3 is CASSIAETVSYGYTF. CDR3 bases read: TGTGCCAGTAGTATAGCGGAGACAGTATCCTATGGC.

For this clone: The CDR3 end is not reached by the read, which stops 3 residues before it; the germline J gene fills it in. The V and J genes are TRBV19 and TRBJ2-1; 7 bases are a match to TRBD2. The CDR3 spans 15 residues. Germline CDR1 is LNHDA and CDR2 is SQIVND (reference sequence). V trimming: 6 bases; J trimming: 6 bases; junction bases outside the gene matches: 11. CDR3 region: CASSNRDYYGNEQFF. The CDR3 DNA, read in part, is TGTGCCAGTAGCAATCGGGACTACTACGGCAATGAG.

A word on this clone: The DNA ends 3 residues before the CDR3 does, and the rest of the CDR3 is filled in from the germline J gene. This sequence joins TRBV19 and TRBJ2-2, with 11 bases matching TRBD1. CDR3 size: 18 residues. Trimming took 6 bases from V and 4 from J; bases not matched to a gene: 13. The germline V gene encodes CDR1 LNHDA and CDR2 SQIVND (reference sequence). CDR3 loop: CASSLLSGTGGSTGELFF. The sequenced CDR3 bases are TGTGCCAGTAGCCTCCTCTCCGGGACAGGGGGGTCCACCGGGGAG.

A remark on this clone: Read data end 3 residues before the CDR3 end; the end is taken from the germline J gene. This chain links TRBV30 with TRBJ2-4; D is unclear. From germline, CDR1 is GTSNPN and CDR2 SVGIG (reference sequence). The CDR3 is 13 amino acids. The CDR3 DNA, read in part, is TGTGCCTGGAGCATTTTGGTCGGGTATGGT. It specifies CAWSILVGYG. The full CDR3 protein reads CAWSILVGYGQYF. Based on the CDR3 plus reference TRBV30 and TRBJ2-4, the full variable domain is SQTIHQWPATLVQPVGSPLSLECTVEGTSNPNLYWYRQAAGRGLQLLFYSVGIGQISSEVPQNLSASRPQDRQFILSSKKLLLSDSGFYLCAWSILVGYGQYFGAGTRLSVL.

Concerning this clone: The CDR3 is cut off 3 residues early in the read; its end comes from the germline J gene. The J gene is TRBJ2-3, the V gene TRBV6-2 or TRBV6-3, with a tentative D call TRBD2 (7 bases). The germline V gene encodes CDR1 MNHEY and CDR2 SVGEGT. The CDR3 runs 16 residues. The CDR3 is CASSYPVGGLQETQYF. The CDR3 DNA, read in part, is TGTGCCAGCAGTTACCCGGTCGGGGGGCTTCAAGAGACG.

In regard to this clone: From the germline J gene comes the end of the CDR3, since the read stops 3 residues before it. The chain uses TRBV5-1 and TRBJ2-2; TRBD1 agrees at 8 bases. The length of the CDR3 is 16 residues. CDR1 and CDR2 (germline): SGHRS, YFSETQ. The CDR3 DNA, read in part, is TGCGCCAGCAGCTCCAGCCTCGGACAGGGAGGTTCACCG. Its protein product is CASSSSLGQGGSP. The whole CDR3 region reads CASSSSLGQGGSPLFF.

Remarks on this clone: The CDR3 end lies 3 residues beyond the end of the read and is filled in from the germline J gene. The chain recombines TRBV7-2 with TRBJ1-4, with D perhaps TRBD1 (5 bases). V shed 3 bases and J shed 7 bases, with 12 bases lying between them. Germline lookup yields CDR1 SGHTA and CDR2 FQGNSA. This CDR3 is built from 14 residues. This CDR3 reads CASSLGGWGEKLFF. The sequenced CDR3 bases are TGTGCCAGCAGCTTGGGGGGGTGGGGTGAAAAA. The full variable domain, in which reference TRBV7-2 and TRBJ1-4 provide the parts outside the CDR3, is GAGVSQSPSNKVTEKGKDVELRCDPISGHTALYWYRQSLGQGLEFLIYFQGNSAPDKSGLPSDRFSAERTGGSVSTLTIQRTQQEDSAVYLCASSLGGWGEKLFFGSGTQLSVL.

About this clone itself: The observed sequence ends 3 residues before the CDR3 terminus, with the missing tail filled in from the germline J gene. The genes are TRBV9 and TRBJ2-2; the D gene is possibly TRBD2 (6 bases). This CDR3 region has 16 residues. V shed 2 bases and J shed 0 bases, with 11 bases lying between them. Germline loops: CDR1 SGDLS, CDR2 YYNGEE. The covered CDR3 bases are TGTGCCAGCAGCGTTTCCGGGGGTTCGAACACCGGGGAG. As protein: CASSVSGGSNTGE. The CDR3, in full, reads CASSVSGGSNTGELFF.

Notes on this clone: The read terminates 3 residues ahead of where the CDR3 ends, so the germline J gene completes it. The rearrangement joins TRBV12-5 to TRBJ2-7; 8 nucleotides align to TRBD2. This CDR3 contains 17 residues. The V segment lost 1 base and the J segment 1 base; nucleotides outside the gene matches: 9. Germline CDR1 and CDR2: LGHNT and FRNRAP. CDR3 DNA (partial): TGTGCTAGTGGTTTGGAACGACTAGTAGCGGGGTCCTACGAG. Its protein product is CASGLERLVAGSYE. The complete CDR3 sequence is CASGLERLVAGSYEQYF.

A remark on this clone: The read halts 3 residues ahead of the CDR3 end, with the missing end drawn from the germline J gene. The chain has TRBV6-1 and TRBJ1-2, with a tentative D call TRBD1 (6 bases). The CDR3 runs to 15 residues. In germline, CDR1 is MNHNS, CDR2 SASEGT. The V and J ends lost 2 bases and 4 bases respectively, with 14 bases between them. The CDR3 bases that were read are TGTGCCAGCAGTGAAAGACAGGTTGCAATCTATGGC. Translated, it gives CASSERQVAIYG. The whole CDR3 sequence is CASSERQVAIYGYTF.

Concerning this clone: The read gets to within 3 residues of the CDR3 end, and the germline J gene fills in the rest. The rearrangement joins TRBV6-2 or TRBV6-3 to TRBJ2-2; perhaps TRBD1 as D (6 bases). The CDR3 runs to 13 residues. Germline-derived CDR1 and CDR2 are MNHEY and SVGEGT. The CDR3 sequence is CASSPWDNSPLFF. Incomplete CDR3 DNA: TGTGCCAGCAGTCCATGGGACAATTCACCG.

Concerning this clone: The CDR3 end lies 3 residues beyond the end of the read and is filled in from the germline J gene. J is TRBJ1-6 and V is TRBV10-3; 9 positions match TRBD1. Germline lookup yields CDR1 ENHRY and CDR2 SYGVKD. Losses at the gene ends were 5 bases for V and 9 bases for J; bases not matched to a gene: 11. The CDR3 covers 16 residues. The CDR3 spells CAISQNDRGFSSPLHF. The sequenced part of the CDR3 DNA is TGTGCCATCAGTCAAAACGACAGGGGGTTTAGTTCACCC.

Remarks on this clone: The read halts 3 residues ahead of the CDR3 end, with the missing end drawn from the germline J gene. The chain has TRBV5-1 and TRBJ2-3; unclear D gene. This CDR3 spans 16 amino acids. The V gene's germline CDR1 is SGHRS and CDR2 YFSETQ. The CDR3 sequence is CASSPGNYPPNQPQYF. CDR3 DNA, as far as it was read: TGCGCCAGCAGCCCGGGTAACTACCCACCTAATCAGCCG.

About this clone itself: The read gets to within 3 residues of the CDR3 end, and the germline J gene fills in the rest. The chain is built from TRBV5-1 and TRBJ2-2; D is possibly TRBD1 or TRBD2 (5 bases each). This CDR3 has 15 amino acids. Germline-derived CDR1 and CDR2 are SGHRS and YFSETQ. The CDR3 region is CASSLKGELASPLFF. CDR3 DNA (partial): TGCGCCAGCAGCTTAAAAGGGGAGCTCGCTTCACCG.

In the case of this clone: The DNA ends 3 residues before the CDR3 does, and the rest of the CDR3 is filled in from the germline J gene. This chain connects TRBV18 to TRBJ2-6; 7 bases match TRBD1. The CDR3 sequence is 16 residues long. From germline, CDR1 is KGHSH and CDR2 LQKENI. V shed 1 base, J shed 0 bases, and the junction held 0 bases outside the gene matches. This chain's CDR3 is CASSPQGASGANVLTF. Incomplete CDR3 DNA: TGTGCCAGCTCACCACAGGGGGCCTCTGGGGCCAACGTC.

Turning to this clone: The read halts 3 residues ahead of the CDR3 end, with the missing end drawn from the germline J gene. V usage is TRBV7-9 and J usage is TRBJ1-1, with D perhaps TRBD1 (6 bases). V was clipped by 3 bases and J by 2 bases, with 10 bases between them. There are 14 residues in the CDR3. Per the germline V gene, CDR1 is SEHNR and CDR2 is FQNEAQ (reference sequence). The CDR3 is CASSFPGQNTEAFF. CDR3 DNA, as far as it was read: TGTGCCAGCAGCTTTCCGGGACAAAACACTGAA. Full variable domain (outside the CDR3, taken from reference TRBV7-9 and TRBJ1-1): DTGVSQNPRHKITKRGQNVTFRCDPISEHNRLYWYRQTLGQGPEFLTYFQNEAQLEKSRLLSDRFSAERPKGSFSTLEIQRTEQGDSAMYLCASSFPGQNTEAFFGQGTRLTVV.

A word on this clone: The read gets to within 3 residues of the CDR3 end, and the germline J gene fills in the rest. The rearrangement joins TRBV7-9 to TRBJ1-2; D might be TRBD1 (6 bases). CDR1 and CDR2 (germline): SEHNR, FQNEAQ (reference sequence). The CDR3 has 15 residues. CDR3 sequence reads: CASSLTGGHSYDYTF. The CDR3 DNA, read in part, is TGTGCCAGCAGCTTAACGGGGGGCCACTCCTACGAC.

Note on this clone: The read halts 3 residues ahead of the CDR3 end, with the missing end drawn from the germline J gene. The rearrangement joins TRBV30 to TRBJ2-7; D is possibly TRBD2 (7 bases). V lost 0 bases to trimming and J lost 3 bases, with 12 bases between them. CDR3 size: 14 residues. Germline values: CDR1 GTSNPN, CDR2 SVGIG (reference sequence). CDR3 residues: CAWSVSGGGYEQYF. The sequenced part of the CDR3 DNA is TGTGCCTGGAGTGTTTCGGGGGGCGGCTACGAG.

Comments on this clone: The read terminates 3 residues ahead of where the CDR3 ends, so the germline J gene completes it. The J gene is TRBJ1-5, the V gene TRBV5-6; D ambiguous. Germline CDR1 reads SGHDT; CDR2 reads YYEEEE. This CDR3 region has 13 residues. Deletions cut 0 bases from V and 6 bases from J, with 7 bases between. The CDR3 bases that were read are TGTGCCAGCAGCTTGGGGGCGGGTCAGCCC. It encodes CASSLGAGQP. The CDR3 in its entirety is CASSLGAGQPQHF. The whole variable domain, remainder taken from reference TRBV5-6 and TRBJ1-5, is DAGVTQSPTHLIKTRGQQVTLRCSPKSGHDTVSWYQQALGQGPQFIFQYYEEEERQRGNFPDRFSGHQFPNYSSELNVNALLLGDSALYLCASSLGAGQPQHFGDGTRLSIL.

Worth noting for this clone: The read stops 3 residues short of the end of the CDR3; the missing end is completed from the germline J gene. The chain employs TRBV19 and TRBJ1-4; TRBD1 aligns across 7 bases. CDR1 and CDR2 from the germline V gene are LNHDA and SQIVND (reference sequence). The CDR3 has 15 residues. The part of the CDR3 DNA that was read is TGTGCCAGTAGTACCCCCGGGACAGAAAATTCACCA. It translates to CASSTPGTENSP. The full CDR3 protein reads CASSTPGTENSPLFF.

On this clone itself: The sequenced fragment ends 3 residues before the CDR3 boundary, so the rest is inferred from the germline J gene. This chain joins TRBV7-8 and TRBJ1-6; D possibly corresponds to TRBD1 (5 bases). Germline V gene data show CDR1 as SGHVS and CDR2 as FQNEAQ. The CDR3 is 14 residues long. Trimming shortened V by 0 bases and J by 7 bases, and 7 bases separated the two germline ends. The CDR3 region is CASSLAQGNSPLHF. The sequenced part of the CDR3 DNA is TGTGCCAGCAGCTTAGCTCAGGGAAATTCACCC.

Comments on this clone: The CDR3 end lies 3 residues beyond the end of the read and is filled in from the germline J gene. The rearrangement joins TRBV19 to TRBJ2-5; D gene unclear. The length of the CDR3 is 13 residues. CDR1 and CDR2 from the germline V gene are LNHDA and SQIVND (reference sequence). Trimming removed 8 bases from V and 0 bases from J, with 10 bases in between. The CDR3 protein is CASGFSNQETQYF. The sequenced part of the CDR3 DNA is TGTGCCAGTGGTTTTAGCAACCAAGAGACC.

This clone is identified as medium-sized (0.01 to 0.1%) from frequency. The read finishes 3 residues shy of the CDR3 end, and the germline J gene is used to complete it. This chain connects TRBV4-1 to TRBJ2-3; 10 bases map to TRBD1. J gave up 4 bases and V 4 bases, and 8 bases lay outside the gene matches. CDR3 length equals 16 residues. The germline CDR1 and CDR2 sequences are MGHRA and YSYEKL. CDR3 bases read: TGCGCCAGCAGCCCCGGACAGGGGGGTTTAGCAGATACG. Protein product: CASSPGQGGLADT. The whole CDR3 protein is CASSPGQGGLADTQYF.

In the case of this clone: Relative to the germline gene, one junction end is altered; a read error may explain this. The sequenced fragment ends 3 residues before the CDR3 boundary, so the rest is inferred from the germline J gene. In the same sample, other DNA sequences code for this CDR3. The chain combines TRBV7-2 with TRBJ2-3, with D perhaps matching TRBD1 or TRBD2 (5 bases each). CDR1 and CDR2 from the germline V gene are SGHTA and FQGNSA. CDR3 size: 13 residues. The sequenced CDR3 bases are TGTGCCAGTAGCTTGGAGAGGGGAGATACG. This gives the protein CASSLERGDT. The whole CDR3 protein is CASSLERGDTQYF.

Concerning this clone: The CDR3 end lies 3 residues beyond the end of the read and is filled in from the germline J gene. The rearrangement joins TRBV7-9 to TRBJ1-6; tentatively, D is TRBD1 (6 bases). The CDR3 totals 15 residues. Germline assignment: CDR1 SEHNR and CDR2 FQNEAQ (reference sequence). The ends were cut back, 5 bases at V and 6 bases at J, with 14 bases in the middle. The CDR3 sequence is CASSARGQINSPLHF. The part of the CDR3 DNA that was read is TGTGCCAGCAGCGCCAGGGGACAAATTAATTCACCC.